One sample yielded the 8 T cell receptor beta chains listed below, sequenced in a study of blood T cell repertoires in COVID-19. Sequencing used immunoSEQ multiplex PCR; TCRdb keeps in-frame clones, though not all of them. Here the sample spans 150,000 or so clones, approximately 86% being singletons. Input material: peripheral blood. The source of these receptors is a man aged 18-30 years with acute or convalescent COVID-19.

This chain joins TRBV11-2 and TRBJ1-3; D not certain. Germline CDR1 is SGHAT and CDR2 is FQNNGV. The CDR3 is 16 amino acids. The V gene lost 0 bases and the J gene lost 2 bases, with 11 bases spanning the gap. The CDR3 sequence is CASSLDYATTGNTIYF. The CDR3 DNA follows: TGTGCCAGCAGCTTAGATTATGCGACAACTGGAAACACCATATATTTT.

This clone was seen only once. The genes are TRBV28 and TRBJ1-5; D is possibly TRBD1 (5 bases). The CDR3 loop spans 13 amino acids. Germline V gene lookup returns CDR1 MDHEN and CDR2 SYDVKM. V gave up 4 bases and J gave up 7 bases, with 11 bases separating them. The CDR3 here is CASSSRAGQPQHF. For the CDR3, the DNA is TGTGCCAGCAGTTCCAGGGCGGGACAGCCCCAGCATTTT.

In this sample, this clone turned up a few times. CDR3 DNA sequence: TGTGCCAGCAGCCCTATAGAACAGGGGGCGAATGGCTACACCTTC. It codes for CASSPIEQGANGYTF. The J gene is TRBJ1-2, the V gene TRBV7-8, with 9 bases lining up with TRBD1. CDR1 and CDR2 (germline): SGHVS, FQNEAQ. This CDR3 comprises 15 residues. V lost 5 bases to trimming and J lost 6 bases; unmatched junction nucleotides: 10.

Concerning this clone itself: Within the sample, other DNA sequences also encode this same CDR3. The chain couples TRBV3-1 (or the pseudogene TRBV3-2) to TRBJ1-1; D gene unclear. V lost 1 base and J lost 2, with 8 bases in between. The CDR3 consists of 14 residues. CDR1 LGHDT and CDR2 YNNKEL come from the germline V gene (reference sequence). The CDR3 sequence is CASSQAGGNTEAFF. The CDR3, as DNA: TGTGCCAGCAGCCAAGCGGGAGGTAACACTGAAGCTTTCTTT.

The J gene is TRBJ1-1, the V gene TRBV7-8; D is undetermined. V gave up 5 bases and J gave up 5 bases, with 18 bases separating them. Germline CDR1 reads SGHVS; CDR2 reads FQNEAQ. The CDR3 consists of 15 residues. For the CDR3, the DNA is TGTGCCAGCAGCCCATACCGCGGAGGGAGAACTGAAGCTTTCTTT. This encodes CASSPYRGGRTEAFF.

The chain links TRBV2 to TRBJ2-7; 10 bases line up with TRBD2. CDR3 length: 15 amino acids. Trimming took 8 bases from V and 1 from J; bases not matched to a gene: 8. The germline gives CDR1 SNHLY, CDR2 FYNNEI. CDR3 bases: TGTGCCAGCCATACCGGGACTAGCGTTTCCTACGAGCAGTACTTC. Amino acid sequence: CASHTGTSVSYEQYF.

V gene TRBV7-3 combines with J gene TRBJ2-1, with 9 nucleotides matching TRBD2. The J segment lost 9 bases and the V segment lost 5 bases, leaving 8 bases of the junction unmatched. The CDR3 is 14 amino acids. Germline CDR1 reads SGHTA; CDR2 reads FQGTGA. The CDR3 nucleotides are TGTGCCAGCAGCCCTGCGGGGGGGCGGTTTGAGCAGTTCTTC. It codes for CASSPAGGRFEQFF.

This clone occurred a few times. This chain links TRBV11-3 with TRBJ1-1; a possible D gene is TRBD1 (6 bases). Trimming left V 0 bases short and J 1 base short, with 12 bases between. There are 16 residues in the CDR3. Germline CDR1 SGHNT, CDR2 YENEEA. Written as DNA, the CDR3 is TGTGCCAGCAGCTTAGATTCGAGCAGGGGGAACACTGAAGCTTTCTTT. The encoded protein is CASSLDSSRGNTEAFF.